Shown below are 2 T cell receptor beta chains from a single sample sequenced in a study of shared clonotypes between healthy human individuals. Data came from immunoSEQ multiplex PCR; TCRdb stores just in-frame clones and leaves some out. The data contain about 2.4 million clones, over 85% of them seen just once; the ten biggest clones take up roughly 0.14%. The sequenced material came from naive CD4+ T cells sorted from blood. Subset here: CD45RA+ positively selected. All receptors derive from a man in his late teens or twenties in good health.

CDR3 region: CASSFQVQETQYF. CDR3 coding DNA: TGTGCCAGCAGCTTCCAAGTCCAAGAGACCCAGTACTTC. This rearrangement joins TRBV7-2 to TRBJ2-5, with D hard to call. The CDR3 loop spans 13 amino acids. Trimming removed 3 bases from V and 1 base from J, with 6 bases in between. Germline assignment: CDR1 SGHTA and CDR2 FQGNSA.

This chain joins TRBV14 and TRBJ2-5; 9 positions match TRBD1. J was trimmed by 5 bases and V by 4 bases; bases with no gene match: 8. CDR1 and CDR2 (germline): SGHDN, FVKESK. CDR3 length equals 15 residues. The CDR3 sequence is CASSPRQGGTETQYF. CDR3 in DNA: TGTGCCAGCAGCCCAAGACAGGGGGGTACGGAGACCCAGTACTTC. Complete variable domain (other parts from reference TRBV14 and TRBJ2-5): EAGVTQFPSHSVIEKGQTVTLRCDPISGHDNLYWYRRVMGKEIKFLLHFVKESKQDESGMPNNRFLAERTGGTYSTLKVQPAELEDSGVYFCASSPRQGGTETQYFGPGTRLLVL.